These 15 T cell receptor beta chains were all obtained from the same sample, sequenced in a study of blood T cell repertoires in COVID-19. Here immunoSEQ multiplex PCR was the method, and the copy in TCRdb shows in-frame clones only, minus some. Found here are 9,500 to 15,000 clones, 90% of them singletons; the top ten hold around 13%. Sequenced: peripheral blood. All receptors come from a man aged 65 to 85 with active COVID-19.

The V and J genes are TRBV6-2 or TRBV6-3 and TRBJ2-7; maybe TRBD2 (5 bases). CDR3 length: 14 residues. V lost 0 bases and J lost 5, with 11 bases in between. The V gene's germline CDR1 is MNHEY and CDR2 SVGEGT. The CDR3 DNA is TGTGCCAGCAGTTACTCGTGGGGTAGCGACGAGCAGTACTTC. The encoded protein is CASSYSWGSDEQYF.

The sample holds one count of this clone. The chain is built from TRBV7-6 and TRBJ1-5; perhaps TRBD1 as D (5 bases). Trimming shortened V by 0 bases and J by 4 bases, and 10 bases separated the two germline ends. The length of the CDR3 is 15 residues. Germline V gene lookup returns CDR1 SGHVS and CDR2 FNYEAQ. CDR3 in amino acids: CASSLAGGSNQPQHF. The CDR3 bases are TGTGCCAGCAGCTTAGCGGGGGGAAGTAATCAGCCCCAGCATTTT. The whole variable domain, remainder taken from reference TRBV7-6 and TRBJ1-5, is GAGVSQSPRYKVTKRGQDVALRCDPISGHVSLYWYRQALGQGPEFLTYFNYEAQQDKSGLPNDRFSAERPEGSISTLTIQRTEQRDSAMYRCASSLAGGSNQPQHFGDGTRLSIL.

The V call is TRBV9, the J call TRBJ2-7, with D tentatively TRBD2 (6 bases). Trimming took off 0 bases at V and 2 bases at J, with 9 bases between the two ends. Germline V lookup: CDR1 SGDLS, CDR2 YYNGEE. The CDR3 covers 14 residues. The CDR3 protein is CASSVGTTTYEQYF. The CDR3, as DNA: TGTGCCAGCAGCGTAGGGACTACCACCTACGAGCAGTACTTC.

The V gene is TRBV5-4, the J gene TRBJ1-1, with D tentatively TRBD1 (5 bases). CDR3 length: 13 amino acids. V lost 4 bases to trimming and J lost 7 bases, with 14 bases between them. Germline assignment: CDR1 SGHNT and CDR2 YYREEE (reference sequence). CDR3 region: CASSTTGVDEAFF. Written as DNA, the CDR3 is TGTGCCAGCAGCACCACGGGGGTCGATGAAGCTTTCTTT.

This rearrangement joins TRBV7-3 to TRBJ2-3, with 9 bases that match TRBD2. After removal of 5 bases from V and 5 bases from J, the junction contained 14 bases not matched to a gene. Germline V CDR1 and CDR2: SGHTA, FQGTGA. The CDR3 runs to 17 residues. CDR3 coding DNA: TGTGCCAGCAGCCACGGGACGGGCGGGGGGGCAAGAGATACGCAGTATTTT. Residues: CASSHGTGGGARDTQYF.

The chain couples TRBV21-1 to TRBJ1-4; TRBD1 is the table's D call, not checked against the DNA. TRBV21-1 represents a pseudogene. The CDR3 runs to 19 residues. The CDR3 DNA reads TGTGCCAGCAGCAAAGGGGGGGACAGGCAGCCCGCGGCTAATGAAAAACTGTTTTTT. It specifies CASSKGGDRQPAANEKLFF.

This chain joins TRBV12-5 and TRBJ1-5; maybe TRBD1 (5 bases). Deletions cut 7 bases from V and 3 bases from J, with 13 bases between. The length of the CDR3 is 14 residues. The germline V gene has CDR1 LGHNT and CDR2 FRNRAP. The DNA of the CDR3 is TGTGCTAGTGCCTCTTCAGGGTACAATCAGCCCCAGCATTTT. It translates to CASASSGYNQPQHF.

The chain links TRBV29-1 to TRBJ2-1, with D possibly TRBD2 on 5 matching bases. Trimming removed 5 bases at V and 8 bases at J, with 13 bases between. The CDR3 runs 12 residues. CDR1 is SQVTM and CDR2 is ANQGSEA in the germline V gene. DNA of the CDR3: TGCAGCGTTTTACCACTAGGCCATGAGCAGTTCTTC. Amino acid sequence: CSVLPLGHEQFF.

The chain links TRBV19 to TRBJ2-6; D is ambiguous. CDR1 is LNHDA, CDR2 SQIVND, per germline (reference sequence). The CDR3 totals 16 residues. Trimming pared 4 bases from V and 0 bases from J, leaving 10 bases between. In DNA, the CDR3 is TGTGCCAGTAGTAGCGGCAGTCGCTCTGGGGCCAACGTCCTGACTTTC. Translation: CASSSGSRSGANVLTF.

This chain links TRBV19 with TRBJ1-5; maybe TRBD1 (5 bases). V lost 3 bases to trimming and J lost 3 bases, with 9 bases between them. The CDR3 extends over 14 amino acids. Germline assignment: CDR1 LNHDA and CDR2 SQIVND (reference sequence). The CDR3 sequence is CASSIRDFNQPQHF. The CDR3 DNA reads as TGTGCCAGTAGTATCAGGGATTTCAATCAGCCCCAGCATTTT.

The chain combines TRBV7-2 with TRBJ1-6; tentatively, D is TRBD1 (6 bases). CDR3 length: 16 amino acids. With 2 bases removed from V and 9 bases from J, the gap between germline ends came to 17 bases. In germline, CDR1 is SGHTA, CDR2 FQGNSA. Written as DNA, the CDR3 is TGTGCCAGCAGCTTATTTAATCCAGGGGTTGTTTCACCCCTCCACTTT. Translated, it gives CASSLFNPGVVSPLHF.

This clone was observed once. CDR3 nucleotides: TGTGCCAGCAGCTCACAGGGTGACTATGGCTACACCTTC. Its translation: CASSSQGDYGYTF. The chain is built from TRBV5-4 and TRBJ1-2; possible D gene TRBD1, 6 bases. From germline, CDR1 is SGHNT and CDR2 YYREEE (reference sequence). The V end was cut by 3 bases, the J end by 3 bases, with 9 bases between. This CDR3 comprises 13 residues. The variable domain in full, completed from reference TRBV5-4 and TRBJ1-2, reads ETGVTQSPTHLIKTRGQQVTLRCSSQSGHNTVSWYQQALGQGPQFIFQYYREEENGRGNFPPRFSGLQFPNYSSELNVNALELDDSALYLCASSSQGDYGYTFGSGTRLTVV.

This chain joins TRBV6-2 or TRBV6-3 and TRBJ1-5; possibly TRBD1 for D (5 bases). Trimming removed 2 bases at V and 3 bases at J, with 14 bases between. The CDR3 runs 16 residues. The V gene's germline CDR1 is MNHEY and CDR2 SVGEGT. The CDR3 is CASSYKGIRNNQPQHF. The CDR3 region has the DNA TGTGCCAGCAGTTACAAGGGGATCAGGAACAATCAGCCCCAGCATTTT.

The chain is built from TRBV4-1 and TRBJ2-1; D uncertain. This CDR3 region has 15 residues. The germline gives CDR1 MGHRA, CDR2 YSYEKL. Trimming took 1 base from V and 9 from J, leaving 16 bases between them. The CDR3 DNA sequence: TGCGCCAGCAGCCAAGTCCTAGATCGGTCGGCTGAGCAGTTCTTC. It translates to CASSQVLDRSAEQFF.

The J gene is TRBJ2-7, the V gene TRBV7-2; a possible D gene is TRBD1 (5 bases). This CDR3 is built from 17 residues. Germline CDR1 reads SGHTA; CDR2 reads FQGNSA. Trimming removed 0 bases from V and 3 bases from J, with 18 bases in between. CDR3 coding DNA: TGTGCCAGCAGCTTAGCGAGTAGTAGGACAAGTCTCTACGAGCAGTACTTC. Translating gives CASSLASSRTSLYEQYF. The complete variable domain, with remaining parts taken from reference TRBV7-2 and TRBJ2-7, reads GAGVSQSPSNKVTEKGKDVELRCDPISGHTALYWYRQSLGQGLEFLIYFQGNSAPDKSGLPSDRFSAERTGGSVSTLTIQRTQQEDSAVYLCASSLASSRTSLYEQYFGPGTRLTVT.